Presented here are 14 T cell receptor beta chains from one specimen sequenced in a study of metastatic and nonmetastatic thyroid tumors. None of the patients had undergone any treatment ahead of thyroid surgery. TCRdb reanalyzed the PCR reads with MiXCR. The profile shows more than 9,500 clones, approximately 31% of them singletons. Sample: tumor tissue. These receptors were taken from a male donor with papillary thyroid cancer or a benign thyroid nodule (not recorded which). Some clones in this sample may be carry-over from other donors' samples.

The CDR3 loop is CASNPGQGAYGYTF. The CDR3 nucleotides read TGTGCCAGCAACCCCGGACAGGGAGCCTATGGCTACACCTTC. V gene TRBV2 combines with J gene TRBJ1-2; 8 bases map to TRBD1. The CDR3 is 14 amino acids. Germline V gene data show CDR1 as SNHLY and CDR2 as FYNNEI. After removal of 7 bases from V and 4 bases from J, the junction contained 8 bases not matched to a gene. The full variable domain, completed using reference TRBV2 and TRBJ1-2, is EPEVTQTPSHQVTQMGQEVILRCVPISNHLYFYWYRQILGQKVEFLVSFYNNEISEKSEIFDDQFSVERPDGSNFTLKIRSTKLEDSAMYFCASNPGQGAYGYTFGSGTRLTVV.

This clone rates as large (0.1 to 1%). V is TRBV7-9 and J is TRBJ2-1; D possibly matches TRBD1 or TRBD2 (6 bases each). The CDR3 consists of 16 residues. V shed 5 bases and J shed 9 bases, with 23 bases lying between them. The germline V gene encodes CDR1 SEHNR and CDR2 FQNEAQ (reference sequence). CDR3 sequence (DNA): TGTGCCAGCAGCCTAGGGACGGGGGCCGAGGAAATTGAGCAGTTCTTC. This codes for CASSLGTGAEEIEQFF.

J is TRBJ2-3 and V is TRBV6-1; 7 bases agree with TRBD1. The CDR3 runs 13 residues. CDR1 and CDR2 from the germline V gene are MNHNS and SASEGT. The ends lost 5 bases at V and 5 bases at J; junction bases unmatched: 4. The CDR3 bases are TGTGCCAGCAGTCCGGACAGGCGAGATACGCAGTATTTT. It codes for CASSPDRRDTQYF.

This rearrangement joins TRBV12-3 or TRBV12-4 to TRBJ2-5; 8 bases are a match to TRBD1. This CDR3 has 14 amino acids. V lost 7 bases to trimming and J lost 2 bases; unmatched junction nucleotides: 6. CDR3 region: CASTLGTGQETQYF. In nucleotides, the CDR3 is TGTGCCAGCACCTTGGGGACAGGACAAGAGACCCAGTACTTC.

Judged by abundance, this clone is medium-sized. The chain employs TRBV19 and TRBJ2-7, with 7 nucleotides matching TRBD1. CDR1 LNHDA and CDR2 SQIVND come from the germline V gene (reference sequence). There are 13 residues in the CDR3. The V gene end was trimmed by 5 bases and the J gene end by 2 bases; junction bases not matched to a gene: 3. The DNA for the CDR3 is TGTGCCAGTAGTCTCAGGGGGACCTACGAGCAGTACTTC. Amino acids: CASSLRGTYEQYF.

Remarks on this clone: It may be a read error: a sequence one base away is much more abundant. V gene TRBV7-7 combines with J gene TRBJ2-5; the D is unclear. From germline, CDR1 is SSHAT and CDR2 FNYEAQ (reference sequence). The CDR3 runs to 15 residues. The CDR3 sequence is CASSSDRHGTETQYF. CDR3 sequence (DNA): TGTGCTAGCAGCTCCGACCGGCATGGCACGGAGACCCAGTACTTC. The full variable domain, rest sourced from reference TRBV7-7 and TRBJ2-5, is GAGVSQSPRYKVTKRGQDVTLRCDPISSHATLYWYQQALGQGPEFLTYFNYEAQPDKSGLPSDRFSAERPEGSISTLTIQRTEQRDSAMYRCASSSDRHGTETQYFGPGTRLLVL.

This clone was counted between two and nine times. This chain uses TRBV19 with TRBJ1-6; D gene unclear. There are 14 residues in the CDR3. V gave up 5 bases and J gave up 7 bases, with 12 bases separating them. Germline V gene lookup returns CDR1 LNHDA and CDR2 SQIVND (reference sequence). This CDR3 is CASSRLTGNSPLHF. CDR3 DNA sequence: TGTGCCAGTAGTCGACTGACGGGCAATTCACCCCTCCACTTT. Full variable domain (outside the CDR3, taken from reference TRBV19 and TRBJ1-6): DGGITQSPKYLFRKEGQNVTLSCEQNLNHDAMYWYRQDPGQGLRLIYYSQIVNDFQKGDIAEGYSVSREKKESFPLTVTSAQKNPTAFYLCASSRLTGNSPLHFGNGTRLTVT.

This clone was recorded a few times. The CDR3 DNA follows: TGCGCCAGCAGTGCCTCGCGGGGGGGGAACGGGGAGCTGTTTTTT. Protein product: CASSASRGGNGELFF. This chain uses TRBV10-2 with TRBJ2-2; TRBD2 matches at 9 bases. Germline V CDR1 and CDR2: WSHSY, SAAADI. This CDR3 has 15 residues. V was clipped by 4 bases and J by 7 bases; unmatched bases: 7.

This clone occurred many times. The rearrangement joins TRBV5-6 to TRBJ2-1; D gene uncertain. Per germline, CDR1 SGHDT and CDR2 YYEEEE. Trimming stripped 2 bases from V and 8 bases from J, with 14 bases between. The CDR3 runs to 14 residues. This CDR3 is CASSLRNGFYEQFF. The CDR3 nucleotides are TGTGCCAGCAGCTTACGGAACGGTTTTTATGAGCAGTTCTTC.

The chain combines TRBV12-3 or TRBV12-4 with TRBJ1-1; maybe TRBD1 (6 bases). The CDR3 has 14 amino acids. Deletions cut 8 bases from V and 1 base from J, with 14 bases between. CDR3 in DNA: TGTGCCAGCGGTATAGGAGGGGGGAACACTGAAGCTTTCTTT. Translated, it gives CASGIGGGNTEAFF.

This clone was counted at least ten times. The CDR3 protein is CSVLGYETQYF. DNA for the CDR3: TGCAGCGTTCTGGGTTACGAGACCCAGTACTTC. The chain uses TRBV29-1 and TRBJ2-5; D gene ambiguous. V lost 5 bases and J lost 5, with 9 bases in between. From germline, CDR1 is SQVTM and CDR2 ANQGSEA. The CDR3 has 11 residues.

This clone was counted ten times or more. The V and J genes are TRBV5-4 and TRBJ1-1; 8 nucleotides agree with TRBD1. The junction had 6 bases not matched to a gene; V was cut back by 4 bases and J by 1 base. The germline CDR1 and CDR2 sequences are SGHNT and YYREEE (reference sequence). The CDR3 contains 15 residues. CDR3 loop: CASSTKTGENTEAFF. CDR3 nucleotides: TGTGCCAGCAGCACAAAGACAGGGGAGAACACTGAAGCTTTCTTT.

V is TRBV18 and J is TRBJ2-6; D is ambiguous. V lost 3 bases and J 1 base, leaving 4 bases between the germline ends. CDR3 length: 14 residues. Germline CDR1 reads KGHSH; CDR2 reads LQKENI. CDR3 sequence reads: CASSPGSGANVLTF. Here the CDR3 DNA reads TGTGCCAGCTCACCCGGGTCTGGGGCCAACGTCCTGACTTTC.

The V and J genes are TRBV20-1 and TRBJ2-1, with 10 bases fitting TRBD2. The CDR3 length is 14 residues. Losses at the gene ends were 5 bases for V and 9 bases for J; bases not matched to a gene: 10. The germline V gene encodes CDR1 DFQATT and CDR2 SNEGSKA (reference sequence). Here the CDR3 reads CSAPTSGDTSEQFF. In DNA, the CDR3 is TGCAGTGCTCCAACTAGCGGGGACACATCTGAGCAGTTCTTC.